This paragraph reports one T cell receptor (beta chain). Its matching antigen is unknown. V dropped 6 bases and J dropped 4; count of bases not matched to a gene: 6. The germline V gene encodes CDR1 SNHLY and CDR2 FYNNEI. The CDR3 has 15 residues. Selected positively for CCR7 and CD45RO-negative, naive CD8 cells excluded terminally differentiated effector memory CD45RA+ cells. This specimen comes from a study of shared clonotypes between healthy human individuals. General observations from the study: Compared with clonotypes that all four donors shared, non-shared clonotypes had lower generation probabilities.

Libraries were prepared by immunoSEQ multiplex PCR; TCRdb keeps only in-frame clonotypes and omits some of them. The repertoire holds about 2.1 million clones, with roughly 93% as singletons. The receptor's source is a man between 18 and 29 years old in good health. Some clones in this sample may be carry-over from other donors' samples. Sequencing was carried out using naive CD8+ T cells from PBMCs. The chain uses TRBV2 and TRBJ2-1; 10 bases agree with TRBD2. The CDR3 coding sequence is TGTGCCAGCAGGGAAACTAGCGGGACATACAATGAGCAGTTCTTC. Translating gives CASRETSGTYNEQFF. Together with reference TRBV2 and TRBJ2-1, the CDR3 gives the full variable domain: EPEVTQTPSHQVTQMGQEVILRCVPISNHLYFYWYRQILGQKVEFLVSFYNNEISEKSEIFDDQFSVERPDGSNFTLKIRSTKLEDSAMYFCASRETSGTYNEQFFGPGTRLTVL.